This T cell receptor (beta chain) was sequenced for a study of T cell repertoires in cytomegalovirus infection. As for the study in general: The public TCR beta signatures pointed to both CMV infection and matching HLA type.

Regarding this clonotype: The antigen remains undetermined.

CDR3 size: 14 residues. From germline, CDR1 is SEHNR and CDR2 FQNEAQ (reference sequence). V was pared by 1 base and J by 3 bases, with 9 bases between. Each CDR3 protein gets one entry after TCRdb re-called the reads with MiXCR. The sample shows about 360,000 distinct CDR3 sequences, 15% to 20% of them seen only once. General study points: The study identified carriers of CMV plus the relevant HLA from cumulative public TCR beta family frequency.

Sample: PBMCs. The gene calls are TRBV7-9 and TRBJ1-1; D is possibly TRBD1 (6 bases). The sequence was obtained from a human donor in good health (CMV status not recorded). Some clones in this sample may be carry-over from other donors' samples. DNA of the CDR3: TGTGCCAGCAGCTTAGTGTCAGGGGACACTGAAGCTTTCTTT. It specifies CASSLVSGDTEAFF.